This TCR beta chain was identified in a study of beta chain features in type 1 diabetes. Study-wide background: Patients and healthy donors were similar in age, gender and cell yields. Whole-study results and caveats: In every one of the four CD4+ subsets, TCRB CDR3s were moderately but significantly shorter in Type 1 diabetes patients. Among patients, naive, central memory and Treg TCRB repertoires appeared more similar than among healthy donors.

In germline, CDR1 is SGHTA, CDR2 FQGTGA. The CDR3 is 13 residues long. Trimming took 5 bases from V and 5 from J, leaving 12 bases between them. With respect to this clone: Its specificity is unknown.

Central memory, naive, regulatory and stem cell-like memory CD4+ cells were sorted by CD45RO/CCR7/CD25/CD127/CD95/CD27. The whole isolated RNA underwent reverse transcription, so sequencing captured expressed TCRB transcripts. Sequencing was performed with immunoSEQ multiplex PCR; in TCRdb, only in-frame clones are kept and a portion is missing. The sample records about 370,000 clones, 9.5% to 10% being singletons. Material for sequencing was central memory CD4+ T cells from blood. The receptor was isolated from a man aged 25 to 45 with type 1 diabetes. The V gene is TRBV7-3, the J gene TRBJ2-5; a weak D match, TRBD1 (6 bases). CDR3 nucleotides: TGTGCCAGCAGCCTGACAGGTTTCGAGACCCAGTACTTC. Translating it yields CASSLTGFETQYF.